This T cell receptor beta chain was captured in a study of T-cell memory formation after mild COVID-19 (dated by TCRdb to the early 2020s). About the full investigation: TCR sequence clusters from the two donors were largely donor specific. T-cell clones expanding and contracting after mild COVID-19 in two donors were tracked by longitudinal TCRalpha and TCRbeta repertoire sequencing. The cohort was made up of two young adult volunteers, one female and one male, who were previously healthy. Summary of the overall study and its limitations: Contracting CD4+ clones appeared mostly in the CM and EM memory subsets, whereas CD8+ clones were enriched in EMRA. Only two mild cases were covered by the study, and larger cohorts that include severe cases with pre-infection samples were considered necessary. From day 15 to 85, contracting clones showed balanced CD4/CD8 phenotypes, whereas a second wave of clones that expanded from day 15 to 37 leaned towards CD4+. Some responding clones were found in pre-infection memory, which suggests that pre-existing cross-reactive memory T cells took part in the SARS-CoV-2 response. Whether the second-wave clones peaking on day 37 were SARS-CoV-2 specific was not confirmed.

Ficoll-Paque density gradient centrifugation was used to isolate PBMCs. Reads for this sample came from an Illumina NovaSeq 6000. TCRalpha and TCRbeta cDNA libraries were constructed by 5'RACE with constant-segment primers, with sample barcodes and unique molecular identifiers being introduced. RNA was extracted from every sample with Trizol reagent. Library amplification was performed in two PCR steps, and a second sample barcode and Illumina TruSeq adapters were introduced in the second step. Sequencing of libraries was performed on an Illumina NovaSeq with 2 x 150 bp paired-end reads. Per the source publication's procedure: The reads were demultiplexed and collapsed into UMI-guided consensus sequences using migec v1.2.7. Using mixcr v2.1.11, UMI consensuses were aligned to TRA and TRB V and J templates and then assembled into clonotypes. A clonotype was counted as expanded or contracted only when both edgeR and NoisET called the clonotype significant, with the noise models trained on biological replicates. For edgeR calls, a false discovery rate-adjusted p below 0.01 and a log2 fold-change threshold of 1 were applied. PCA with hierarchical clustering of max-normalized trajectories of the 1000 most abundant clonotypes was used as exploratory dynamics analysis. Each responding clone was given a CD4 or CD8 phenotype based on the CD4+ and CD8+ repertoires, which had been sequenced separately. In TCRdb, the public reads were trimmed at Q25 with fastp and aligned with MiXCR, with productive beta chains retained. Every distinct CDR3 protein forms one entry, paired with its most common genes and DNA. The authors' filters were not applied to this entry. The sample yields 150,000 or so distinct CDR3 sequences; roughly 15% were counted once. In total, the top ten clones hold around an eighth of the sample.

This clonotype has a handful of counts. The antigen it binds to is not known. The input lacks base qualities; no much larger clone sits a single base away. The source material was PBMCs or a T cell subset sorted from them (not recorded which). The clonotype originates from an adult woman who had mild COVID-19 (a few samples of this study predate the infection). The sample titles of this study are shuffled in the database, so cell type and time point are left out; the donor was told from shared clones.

CDR3 loop: CATSISYNEQFF. DNA sequence: TGTGCCACGTCTATCTCCTACAATGAGCAGTTCTTC. The receptor chain draws on TRBV24-1 and TRBJ2-1; the D gene is unclear. Trimming removed 10 bases from V and 0 bases from J, leaving 6 bases between the germline ends. CDR1 and CDR2 were assigned from the germline V gene as KGHDR and SFDVKD. The CDR3 spans 12 residues, from the cysteine through the phenylalanine. The read is trimmed to its CDR3 DNA, 36 bases read in frame from base 1.